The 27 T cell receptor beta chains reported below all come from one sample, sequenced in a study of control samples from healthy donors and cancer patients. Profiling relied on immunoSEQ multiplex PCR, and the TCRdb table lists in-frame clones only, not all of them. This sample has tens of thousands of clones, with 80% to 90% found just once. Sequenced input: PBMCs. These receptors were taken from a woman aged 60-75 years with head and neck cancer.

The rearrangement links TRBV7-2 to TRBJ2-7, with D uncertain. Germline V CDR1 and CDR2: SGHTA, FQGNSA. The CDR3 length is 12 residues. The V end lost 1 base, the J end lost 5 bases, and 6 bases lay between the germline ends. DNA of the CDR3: TGTGCCAGCAGCTTAGGACTGAACGAGCAGTACTTC. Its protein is CASSLGLNEQYF. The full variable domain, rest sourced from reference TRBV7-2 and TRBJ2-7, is GAGVSQSPSNKVTEKGKDVELRCDPISGHTALYWYRQSLGQGLEFLIYFQGNSAPDKSGLPSDRFSAERTGGSVSTLTIQRTQQEDSAVYLCASSLGLNEQYFGPGTRLTVT.

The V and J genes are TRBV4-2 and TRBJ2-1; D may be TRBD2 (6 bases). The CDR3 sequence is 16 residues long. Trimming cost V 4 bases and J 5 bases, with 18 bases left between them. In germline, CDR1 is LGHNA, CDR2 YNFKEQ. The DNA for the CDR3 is TGTGCCAGCAGCCTTACCCTGTTGATAGCGGACAATGAGCAGTTCTTC. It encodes CASSLTLLIADNEQFF.

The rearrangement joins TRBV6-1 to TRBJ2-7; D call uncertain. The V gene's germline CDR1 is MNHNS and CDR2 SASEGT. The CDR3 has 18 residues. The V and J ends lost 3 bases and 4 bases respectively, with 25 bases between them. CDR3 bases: TGTGCCAGCAGTGATGCCCGGCCCACTAAAAAAGGTCCGTACGAGCAGTACTTC. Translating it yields CASSDARPTKKGPYEQYF.

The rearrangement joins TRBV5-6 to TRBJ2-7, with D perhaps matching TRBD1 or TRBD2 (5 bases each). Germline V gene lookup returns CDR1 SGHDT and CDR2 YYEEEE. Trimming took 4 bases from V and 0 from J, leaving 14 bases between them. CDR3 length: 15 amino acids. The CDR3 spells CASSPGRGSSYEQYF. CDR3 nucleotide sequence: TGTGCCAGCAGCCCGGGACGGGGAAGCTCCTACGAGCAGTACTTC.

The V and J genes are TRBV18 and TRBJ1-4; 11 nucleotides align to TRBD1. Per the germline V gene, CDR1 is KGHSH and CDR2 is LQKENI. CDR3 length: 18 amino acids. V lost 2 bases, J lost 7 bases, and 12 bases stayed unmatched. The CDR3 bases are TGTGCCAGCTCACCATACGGGACAGGGGGTCAATTGGTTGAAAAACTGTTTTTT. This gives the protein CASSPYGTGGQLVEKLFF. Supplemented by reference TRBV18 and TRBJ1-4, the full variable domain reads NAGVMQNPRHLVRRRGQEARLRCSPMKGHSHVYWYRQLPEEGLKFMVYLQKENIIDESGMPKERFSAEFPKEGPSILRIQQVVRGDSAAYFCASSPYGTGGQLVEKLFFGSGTQLSVL.

As DNA, the CDR3 is TGTGCCAGCAGCCAAGCGTCAGGGGAGAATCAGCCCCAGCATTTT. It specifies CASSQASGENQPQHF. The rearrangement joins TRBV3-1 (or the pseudogene TRBV3-2) to TRBJ1-5; D is possibly TRBD1 (6 bases). The CDR3 consists of 15 residues. Germline assignment: CDR1 LGHDT and CDR2 YNNKEL (reference sequence). V shed 1 base and J shed 4 bases, with 11 bases lying between them.

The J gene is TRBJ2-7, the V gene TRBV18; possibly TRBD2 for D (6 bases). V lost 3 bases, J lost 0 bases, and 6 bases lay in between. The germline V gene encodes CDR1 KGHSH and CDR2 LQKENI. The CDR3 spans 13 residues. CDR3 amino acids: CASSPGLSYEQYF. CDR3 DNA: TGTGCCAGCTCACCGGGACTCTCCTACGAGCAGTACTTC.

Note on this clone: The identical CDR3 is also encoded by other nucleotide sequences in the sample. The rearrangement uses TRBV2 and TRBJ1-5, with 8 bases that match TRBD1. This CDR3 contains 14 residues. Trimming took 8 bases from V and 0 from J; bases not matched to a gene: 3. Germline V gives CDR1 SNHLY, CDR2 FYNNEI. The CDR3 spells CASRTGLSNQPQHF. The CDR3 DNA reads TGTGCCAGCCGGACAGGGCTTAGCAATCAGCCCCAGCATTTT. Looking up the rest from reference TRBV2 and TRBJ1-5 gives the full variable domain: EPEVTQTPSHQVTQMGQEVILRCVPISNHLYFYWYRQILGQKVEFLVSFYNNEISEKSEIFDDQFSVERPDGSNFTLKIRSTKLEDSAMYFCASRTGLSNQPQHFGDGTRLSIL.

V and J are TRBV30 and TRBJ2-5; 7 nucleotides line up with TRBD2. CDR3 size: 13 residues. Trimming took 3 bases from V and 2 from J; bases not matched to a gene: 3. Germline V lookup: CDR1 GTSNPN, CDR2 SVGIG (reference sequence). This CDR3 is CAWRASGQETQYF. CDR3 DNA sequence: TGTGCCTGGAGGGCTAGCGGTCAAGAGACCCAGTACTTC.

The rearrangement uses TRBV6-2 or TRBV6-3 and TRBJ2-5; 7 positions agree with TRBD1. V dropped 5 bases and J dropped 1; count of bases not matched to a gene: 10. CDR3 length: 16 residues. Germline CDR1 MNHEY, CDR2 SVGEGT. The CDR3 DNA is TGTGCCAGCAGTAATAGCCGGGACAGCCTCCAAGAGACCCAGTACTTC. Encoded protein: CASSNSRDSLQETQYF.

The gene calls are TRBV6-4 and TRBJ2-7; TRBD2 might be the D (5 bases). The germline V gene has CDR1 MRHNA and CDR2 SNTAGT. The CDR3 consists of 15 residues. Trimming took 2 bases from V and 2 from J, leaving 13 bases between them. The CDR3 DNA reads TGTGCCAGCAGTGACAACGCGGGCGCACCCTACGAGCAGTACTTC. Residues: CASSDNAGAPYEQYF.

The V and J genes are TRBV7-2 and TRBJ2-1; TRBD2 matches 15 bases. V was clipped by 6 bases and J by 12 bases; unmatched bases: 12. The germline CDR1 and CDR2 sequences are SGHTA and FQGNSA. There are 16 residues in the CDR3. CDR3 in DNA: TGTGCCAGCAGGGGATACGGACTAGCGGGAGGGCCCGGGCAGTTCTTC. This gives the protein CASRGYGLAGGPGQFF. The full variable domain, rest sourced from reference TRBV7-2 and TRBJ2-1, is GAGVSQSPSNKVTEKGKDVELRCDPISGHTALYWYRQSLGQGLEFLIYFQGNSAPDKSGLPSDRFSAERTGGSVSTLTIQRTQQEDSAVYLCASRGYGLAGGPGQFFGPGTRLTVL.

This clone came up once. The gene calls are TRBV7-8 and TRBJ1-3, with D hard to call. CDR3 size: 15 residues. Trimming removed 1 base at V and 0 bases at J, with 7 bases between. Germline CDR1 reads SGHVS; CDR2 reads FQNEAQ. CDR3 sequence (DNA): TGTGCCAGCAGCTTAGGTGGAAGCTCTGGAAACACCATATATTTT. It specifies CASSLGGSSGNTIYF.

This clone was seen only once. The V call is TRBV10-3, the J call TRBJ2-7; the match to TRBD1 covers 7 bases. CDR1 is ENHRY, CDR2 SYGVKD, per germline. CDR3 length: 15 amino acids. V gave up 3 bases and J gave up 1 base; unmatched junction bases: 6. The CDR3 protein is CAISDIQGISYEQYF. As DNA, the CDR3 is TGTGCCATCAGTGACATACAGGGGATTTCCTACGAGCAGTACTTC.

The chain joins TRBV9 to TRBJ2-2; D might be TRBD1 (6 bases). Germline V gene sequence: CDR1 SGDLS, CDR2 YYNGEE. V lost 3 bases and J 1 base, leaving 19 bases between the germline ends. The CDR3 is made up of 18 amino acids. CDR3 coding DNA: TGTGCCAGCAGCGCAGCACTACAGGGAAAAGGGAACACCGGGGAGCTGTTTTTT. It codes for CASSAALQGKGNTGELFF. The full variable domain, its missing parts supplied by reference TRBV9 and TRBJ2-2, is DSGVTQTPKHLITATGQRVTLRCSPRSGDLSVYWYQQSLDQGLQFLIQYYNGEERAKGNILERFSAQQFPDLHSELNLSSLELGDSALYFCASSAALQGKGNTGELFFGEGSRLTVL.

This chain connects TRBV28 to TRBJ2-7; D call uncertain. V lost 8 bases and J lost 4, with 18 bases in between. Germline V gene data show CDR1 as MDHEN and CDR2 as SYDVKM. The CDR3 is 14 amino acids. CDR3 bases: TGTGCCAGCCACGAGCGCAGTGGGCGATACGAGCAGTACTTC. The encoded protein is CASHERSGRYEQYF. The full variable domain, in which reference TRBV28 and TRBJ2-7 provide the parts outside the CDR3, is DVKVTQSSRYLVKRTGEKVFLECVQDMDHENMFWYRQDPGLGLRLIYFSYDVKMKEKGDIPEGYSVSREKKERFSLILESASTNQTSMYLCASHERSGRYEQYFGPGTRLTVT.

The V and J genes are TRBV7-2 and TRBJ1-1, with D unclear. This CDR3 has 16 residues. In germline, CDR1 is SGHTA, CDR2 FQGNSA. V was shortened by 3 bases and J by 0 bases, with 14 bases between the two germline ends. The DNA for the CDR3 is TGTGCCAGCAGCTTGGGTCGGGGAGGAATGAACACTGAAGCTTTCTTT. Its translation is CASSLGRGGMNTEAFF.

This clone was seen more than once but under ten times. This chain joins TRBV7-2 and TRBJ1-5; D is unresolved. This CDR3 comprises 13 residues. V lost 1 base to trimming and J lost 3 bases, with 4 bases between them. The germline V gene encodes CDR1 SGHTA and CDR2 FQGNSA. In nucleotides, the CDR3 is TGTGCCAGCAGCTTAGATGACAATCAGCCCCAGCATTTT. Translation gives CASSLDDNQPQHF.

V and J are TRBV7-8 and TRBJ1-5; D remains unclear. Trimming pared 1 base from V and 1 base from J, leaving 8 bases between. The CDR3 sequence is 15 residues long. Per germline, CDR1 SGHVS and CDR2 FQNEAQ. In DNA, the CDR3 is TGTGCCAGCAGCTTAGTTCGGGCAAGCAATCAGCCCCAGCATTTT. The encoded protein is CASSLVRASNQPQHF.

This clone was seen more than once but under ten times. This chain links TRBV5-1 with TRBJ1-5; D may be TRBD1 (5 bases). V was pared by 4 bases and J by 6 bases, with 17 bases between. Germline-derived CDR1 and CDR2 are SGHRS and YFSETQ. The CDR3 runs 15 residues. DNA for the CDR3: TGCGCCAGCAGCCCCGTGGGGGGGTCAACTCAGCCCCAGCATTTT. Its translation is CASSPVGGSTQPQHF.

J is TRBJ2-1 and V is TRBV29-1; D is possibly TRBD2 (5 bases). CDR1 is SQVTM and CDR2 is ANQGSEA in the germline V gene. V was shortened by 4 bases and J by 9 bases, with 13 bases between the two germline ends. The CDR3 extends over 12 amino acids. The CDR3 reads CSVVPASIEQFF. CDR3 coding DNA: TGCAGCGTTGTTCCGGCTAGCATTGAGCAGTTCTTC.

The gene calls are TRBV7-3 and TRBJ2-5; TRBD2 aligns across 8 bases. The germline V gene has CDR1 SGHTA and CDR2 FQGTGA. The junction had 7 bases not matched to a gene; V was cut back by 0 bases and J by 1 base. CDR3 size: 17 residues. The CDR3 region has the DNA TGTGCCAGCAGCTTAACGGGCGGGAGGAACCTCCAAGAGACCCAGTACTTC. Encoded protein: CASSLTGGRNLQETQYF.

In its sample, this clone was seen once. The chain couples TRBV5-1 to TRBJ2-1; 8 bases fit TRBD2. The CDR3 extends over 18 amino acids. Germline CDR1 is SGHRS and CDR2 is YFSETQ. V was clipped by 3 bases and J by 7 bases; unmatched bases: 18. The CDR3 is CASSSNLIAGRVGNEQFF. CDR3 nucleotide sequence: TGCGCCAGCAGCTCGAACCTGATAGCGGGACGGGTTGGGAATGAGCAGTTCTTC. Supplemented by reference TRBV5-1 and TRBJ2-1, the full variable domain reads KAGVTQTPRYLIKTRGQQVTLSCSPISGHRSVSWYQQTPGQGLQFLFEYFSETQRNKGNFPGRFSGRQFSNSRSEMNVSTLELGDSALYLCASSSNLIAGRVGNEQFFGPGTRLTVL.

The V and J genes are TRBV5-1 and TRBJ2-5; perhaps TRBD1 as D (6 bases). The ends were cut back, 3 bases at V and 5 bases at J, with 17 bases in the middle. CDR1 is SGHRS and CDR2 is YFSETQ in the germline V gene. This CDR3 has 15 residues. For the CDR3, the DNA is TGCGCCAGCAGCTCTGCAGGGGTTGTCCGGGAGACCCAGTACTTC. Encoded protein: CASSSAGVVRETQYF.

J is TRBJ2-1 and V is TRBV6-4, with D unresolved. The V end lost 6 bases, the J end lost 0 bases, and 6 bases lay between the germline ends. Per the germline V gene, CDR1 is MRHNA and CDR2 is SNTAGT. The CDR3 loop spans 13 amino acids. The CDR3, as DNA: TGTGCCAGCAGCCGGTCCTCCTACAATGAGCAGTTCTTC. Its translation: CASSRSSYNEQFF.

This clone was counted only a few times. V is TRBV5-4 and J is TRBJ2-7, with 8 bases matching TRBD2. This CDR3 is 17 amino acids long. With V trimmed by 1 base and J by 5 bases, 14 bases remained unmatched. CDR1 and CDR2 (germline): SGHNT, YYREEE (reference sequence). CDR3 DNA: TGTGCCAGCAGCTTGCCGGCGGGGAGCGGGAGTCGAAACGAGCAGTACTTC. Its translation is CASSLPAGSGSRNEQYF.

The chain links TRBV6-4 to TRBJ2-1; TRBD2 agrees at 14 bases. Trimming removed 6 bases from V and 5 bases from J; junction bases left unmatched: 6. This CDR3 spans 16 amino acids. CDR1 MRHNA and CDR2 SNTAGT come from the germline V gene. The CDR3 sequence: CASSPMGLAGDNEQFF. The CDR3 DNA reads TGTGCCAGCAGCCCAATGGGACTAGCGGGAGACAATGAGCAGTTCTTC.